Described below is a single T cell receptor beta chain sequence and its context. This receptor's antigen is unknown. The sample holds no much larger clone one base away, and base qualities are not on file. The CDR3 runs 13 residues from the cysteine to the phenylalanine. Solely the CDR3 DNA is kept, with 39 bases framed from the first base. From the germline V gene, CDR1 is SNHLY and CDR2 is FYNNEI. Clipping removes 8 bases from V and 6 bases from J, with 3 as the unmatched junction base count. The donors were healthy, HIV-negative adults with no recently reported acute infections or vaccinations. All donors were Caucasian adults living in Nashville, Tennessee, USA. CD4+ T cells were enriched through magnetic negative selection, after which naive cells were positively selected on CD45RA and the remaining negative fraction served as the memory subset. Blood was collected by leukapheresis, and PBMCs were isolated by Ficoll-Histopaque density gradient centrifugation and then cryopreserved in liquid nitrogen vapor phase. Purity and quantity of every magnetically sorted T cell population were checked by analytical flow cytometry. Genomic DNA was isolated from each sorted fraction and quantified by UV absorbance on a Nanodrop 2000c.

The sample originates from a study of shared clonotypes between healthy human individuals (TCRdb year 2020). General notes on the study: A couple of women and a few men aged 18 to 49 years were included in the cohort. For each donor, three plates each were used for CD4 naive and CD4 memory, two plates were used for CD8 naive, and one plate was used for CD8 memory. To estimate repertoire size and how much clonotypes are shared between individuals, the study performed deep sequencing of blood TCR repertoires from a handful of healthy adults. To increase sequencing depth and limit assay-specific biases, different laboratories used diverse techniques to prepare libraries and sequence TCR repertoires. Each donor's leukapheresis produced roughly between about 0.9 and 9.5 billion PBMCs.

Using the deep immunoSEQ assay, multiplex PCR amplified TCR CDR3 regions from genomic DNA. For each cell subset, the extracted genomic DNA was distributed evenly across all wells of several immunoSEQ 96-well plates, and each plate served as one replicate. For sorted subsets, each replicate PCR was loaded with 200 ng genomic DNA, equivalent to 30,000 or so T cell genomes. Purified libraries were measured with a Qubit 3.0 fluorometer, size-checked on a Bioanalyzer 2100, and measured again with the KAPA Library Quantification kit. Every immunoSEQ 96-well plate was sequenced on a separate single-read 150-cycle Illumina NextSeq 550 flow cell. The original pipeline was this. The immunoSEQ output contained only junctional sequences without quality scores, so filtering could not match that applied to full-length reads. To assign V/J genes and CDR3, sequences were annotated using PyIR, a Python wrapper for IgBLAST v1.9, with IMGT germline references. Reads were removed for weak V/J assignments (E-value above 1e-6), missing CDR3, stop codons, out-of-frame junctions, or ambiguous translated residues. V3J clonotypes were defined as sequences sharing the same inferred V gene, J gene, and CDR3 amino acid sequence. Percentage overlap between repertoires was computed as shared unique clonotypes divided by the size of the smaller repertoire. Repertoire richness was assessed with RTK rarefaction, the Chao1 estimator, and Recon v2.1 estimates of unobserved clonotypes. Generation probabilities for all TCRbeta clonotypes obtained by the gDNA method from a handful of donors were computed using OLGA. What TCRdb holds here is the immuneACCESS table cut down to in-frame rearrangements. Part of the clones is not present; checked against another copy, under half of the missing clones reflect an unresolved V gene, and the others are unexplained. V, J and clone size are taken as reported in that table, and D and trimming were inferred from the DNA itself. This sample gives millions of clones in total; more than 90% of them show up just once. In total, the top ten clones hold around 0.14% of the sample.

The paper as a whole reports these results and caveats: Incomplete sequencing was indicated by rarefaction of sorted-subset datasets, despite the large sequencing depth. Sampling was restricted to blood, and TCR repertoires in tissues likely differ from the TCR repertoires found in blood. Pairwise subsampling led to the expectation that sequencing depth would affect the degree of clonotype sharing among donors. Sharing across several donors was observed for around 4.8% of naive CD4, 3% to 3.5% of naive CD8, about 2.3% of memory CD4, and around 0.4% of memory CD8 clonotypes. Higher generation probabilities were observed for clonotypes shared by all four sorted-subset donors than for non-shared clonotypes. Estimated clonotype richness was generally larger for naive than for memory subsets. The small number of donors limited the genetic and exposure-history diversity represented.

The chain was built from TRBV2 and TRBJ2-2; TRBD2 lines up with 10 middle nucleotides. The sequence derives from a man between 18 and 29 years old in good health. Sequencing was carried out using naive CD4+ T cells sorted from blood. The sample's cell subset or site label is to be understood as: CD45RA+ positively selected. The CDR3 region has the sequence CASGLADPGELFF. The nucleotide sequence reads TGTGCCAGCGGACTAGCGGATCCCGGGGAGCTGTTTTTT.